Sequencing of this TCR beta chain was carried out in a study of T cell responses to AZD1222 COVID-19 vaccine. Study observations and caveats: Compared with day 0, the breadth and depth of the Spike-specific TCR repertoire rose significantly after two doses of AZD1222. The repertoires were collected only after the peak T cell response. White British people made up most donors, females outnumbered males, and clonal diversity was possibly underestimated. CD4 TCRs linked to vaccination spanned spike, dominating at 160-218 and 743-854.

TCRdb keeps only in-frame clones here, not all; method: immunoSEQ multiplex PCR. The table lists fewer than 150,000 clones, about 91% of them singletons, with around 5% in the top ten. A word on this clone: The antigen remains unidentified.

CDR1 and CDR2 from the germline V gene are LNHDA and SQIVND (reference sequence). Deletions cut 1 base from V and 2 bases from J, with 21 bases between. The CDR3 loop spans 19 amino acids. The V and J genes are TRBV19 and TRBJ1-5; D is ambiguous. The source is an adult in good health. The specimen was peripheral blood, collected on day 0 of AZD1222 vaccination. CDR3 residues: CASSIVRGWAYKGNQPQHF. DNA for the CDR3: TGTGCCAGTAGTATAGTCCGGGGTTGGGCCTATAAGGGCAATCAGCCCCAGCATTTT.